A single sample is the source of the 14 T cell receptor beta chains below, sequenced in a study of blood T cells in healthy people across ages. Together with a sample-barcoded 5' primer, a J-beta primer mix was included in a second PCR lasting about 6 to 12 cycles. TCRdb reanalysed the 5' RACE reads using MiXCR and keeps one entry per CDR3 protein. In the table there are hundreds of thousands of distinct CDR3 sequences, around three fifths of which are singletons. Sequenced: blood. The receptors come from a man aged 60 to 69 in good health.

The chain recombines TRBV4-1 with TRBJ2-7, with 9 bases aligning to TRBD1. The J call may be mistaken, given a closer DNA end match to TRBJ2-5. Per germline, CDR1 MGHRA and CDR2 YSYEKL. The CDR3 is 16 amino acids. The CDR3 spells CASSQAGTGTQETQYF. CDR3 sequence (DNA): TGCGCCAGCAGCCAAGCCGGGACAGGGACCCAAGAGACCCAGTACTTC.

The gene calls are TRBV7-2 and TRBJ2-5; 12 bases map to TRBD2. The CDR3 runs 16 residues. Unmatched junction bases numbered 15, after V lost 5 bases and J lost 11 bases. The V gene's germline CDR1 is SGHTA and CDR2 FQGNSA. The CDR3 region has the DNA TGTGCCAGCAGCCTTCGGCTAGCGGGGGGGGTGGATGAGCAGTACTTC. Its translation: CASSLRLAGGVDEQYF. Complete variable domain (other parts from reference TRBV7-2 and TRBJ2-5): GAGVSQSPSNKVTEKGKDVELRCDPISGHTALYWYRQSLGQGLEFLIYFQGNSAPDKSGLPSDRFSAERTGGSVSTLTIQRTQQEDSAVYLCASSLRLAGGVDEQYFGPGTRLLVL.

This chain connects TRBV11-3 to TRBJ1-4; D might be TRBD1 (5 bases). The V end was cut by 3 bases, the J end by 8 bases, with 19 bases between. Germline assignment: CDR1 SGHNT and CDR2 YENEEA. CDR3 length equals 16 residues. For the CDR3, the DNA is TGTGCCAGCAGCTTGGGCCCCTTGGGGGTCTTGGAAAAACTGTTTTTT. Protein product: CASSLGPLGVLEKLFF.

The chain has TRBV6-5 and TRBJ1-2; TRBD1 matches 7 bases. Per germline, CDR1 MNHEY and CDR2 SVGAGI. The CDR3 runs to 15 residues. Germline trimming cut 2 bases from V and 4 bases from J; bases unmatched to any gene: 7. In nucleotides, the CDR3 is TGTGCCAGCAGTTACGCGGGACAGCACACCTATGGCTACACCTTC. Amino acids: CASSYAGQHTYGYTF.

This sequence joins TRBV7-2 and TRBJ1-2; D is undetermined. Trimming left V 0 bases short and J 3 bases short, with 8 bases between. The CDR3 extends over 14 amino acids. Germline V gene data show CDR1 as SGHTA and CDR2 as FQGNSA. CDR3 sequence: CASSLALSDYGYTF. The CDR3 DNA sequence: TGTGCCAGCAGCTTAGCGCTGTCAGACTATGGCTACACCTTC. The full variable domain, rest sourced from reference TRBV7-2 and TRBJ1-2, is GAGVSQSPSNKVTEKGKDVELRCDPISGHTALYWYRQSLGQGLEFLIYFQGNSAPDKSGLPSDRFSAERTGGSVSTLTIQRTQQEDSAVYLCASSLALSDYGYTFGSGTRLTVV.

This clonotype was observed a handful of times. The genes are TRBV5-1 and TRBJ1-2; D perhaps matches TRBD1 (5 bases). Germline V gene data show CDR1 as SGHRS and CDR2 as YFSETQ. This CDR3 has 14 amino acids. V lost 4 bases and J 8 bases, leaving 18 bases between the germline ends. The CDR3 here is CASSPDGTSRGYTF. The CDR3 DNA follows: TGCGCCAGCAGCCCCGACGGGACTTCGAGGGGCTACACCTTC.

The chain has TRBV5-5 and TRBJ2-1; TRBD2 matches at 8 bases. CDR1 is SGHKS and CDR2 is YYEKEE in the germline V gene (reference sequence). This CDR3 is built from 18 residues. V shed 4 bases, J shed 1 base, and the junction held 13 bases outside the gene matches. The CDR3 reads CASSRPYSGVGSYNEQFF. For the CDR3, the DNA is TGTGCCAGCAGCCGTCCTTATAGCGGGGTGGGTTCCTACAATGAGCAGTTCTTC.

Comment on this clonotype: Germline is not matched at one junction end, which may reflect a read error. This chain joins TRBV20-1 and TRBJ1-1; D not resolved. This CDR3 is 11 amino acids long. CDR1 is DFQATT, CDR2 SNEGSKA, per germline (reference sequence). CDR3 in amino acids: CSAPVNTEVFF. The CDR3 DNA reads TGCAGTGCACCGGTGAACACTGAAGTTTTCTTT.

Note on this clonotype: A junction end diverges from the germline sequence, so it may reflect a read error. The gene calls are TRBV3-1 and TRBJ2-5; D is ambiguous. Germline V gene data show CDR1 as LGHDT and CDR2 as YNNKEL (reference sequence). CDR3 length: 15 amino acids. The CDR3 region has the DNA TGTGCCAGCAGCCAAGAGTACGGGTACCAAGAGGCCCAGTACTTC. Encoded protein: CASSQEYGYQEAQYF.

The gene calls are TRBV11-2 and TRBJ1-2, with a possible D match to TRBD1 (6 bases). CDR1 is SGHAT and CDR2 is FQNNGV in the germline V gene. The CDR3 contains 14 residues. Between the trimmed V and J ends, which lost 5 bases and 6 bases, there was a span of 16 bases. The CDR3 region is CASSDQGGDNGYTF. CDR3 nucleotides: TGTGCCAGCAGCGACCAGGGTGGGGACAATGGCTACACCTTC.

This chain connects TRBV20-1 to TRBJ1-2, with D perhaps matching TRBD1 (5 bases). This CDR3 has 14 residues. Germline CDR1 is DFQATT and CDR2 is SNEGSKA (reference sequence). V was pared by 1 base and J by 4 bases, with 13 bases between. The CDR3 sequence is CSARAGHLAYGYTF. The CDR3 nucleotides are TGCAGTGCTAGAGCAGGACATTTGGCCTATGGCTACACCTTC.

The chain combines TRBV20-1 with TRBJ2-7, with TRBD1 as a possible D gene (5 bases). The CDR3 loop spans 13 amino acids. Germline CDR1 reads DFQATT; CDR2 reads SNEGSKA (reference sequence). The V end lost 6 bases, the J end lost 0 bases, and 12 bases lay between the germline ends. CDR3 bases: TGCAGTGCGGGGCGTGGGGACTCCTACGAGCAGTACTTC. Translation: CSAGRGDSYEQYF.

The J gene is TRBJ2-1, the V gene TRBV20-1; possibly TRBD1 for D (6 bases). This CDR3 has 11 amino acids. Germline V lookup: CDR1 DFQATT, CDR2 SNEGSKA (reference sequence). V lost 2 bases and J 9 bases, leaving 8 bases between the germline ends. CDR3 amino acids: CSARLQGEQFF. The CDR3 coding sequence is TGCAGTGCTAGATTACAGGGTGAGCAGTTCTTC.

The V gene is TRBV20-1, the J gene TRBJ2-1; D is undetermined. The germline CDR1 and CDR2 sequences are DFQATT and SNEGSKA (reference sequence). This CDR3 contains 15 residues. Deletions cut 0 bases from V and 5 bases from J, with 14 bases between. The chain's CDR3 is CSARDLDGFHNEQFF. The CDR3 DNA is TGCAGTGCTAGAGATCTGGACGGGTTTCACAATGAGCAGTTCTTC.